This T cell receptor (beta chain) derives from a study of cytomegalovirus exposure and HLA in healthy donors. Findings and limits, study-wide: In vitro experiments confirmed that three CMV-associated chains were specific for CMV antigens.

Repertoires were generated with immunoSEQ multiplex PCR, while TCRdb's copy carries only in-frame clones and drops some. The data contain 200,000 to 250,000 clones, around 87% of them singletons. V dropped 0 bases and J dropped 5; count of bases not matched to a gene: 7. This CDR3 region has 16 residues. CDR1 is MNHEY and CDR2 is SVGAGI in the germline V gene. Notes on this clone: Its antigen is as yet unknown.

The rearrangement uses TRBV6-5 and TRBJ2-5, with 9 nucleotides matching TRBD2. Sequenced sample: PBMCs. The sequence came from a man aged 18 to 35 in good health and CMV-seronegative. The CDR3 loop is CASSYSAGGFVETQYF. The CDR3, as DNA: TGTGCCAGCAGTTACTCGGCGGGAGGGTTTGTCGAGACCCAGTACTTC.